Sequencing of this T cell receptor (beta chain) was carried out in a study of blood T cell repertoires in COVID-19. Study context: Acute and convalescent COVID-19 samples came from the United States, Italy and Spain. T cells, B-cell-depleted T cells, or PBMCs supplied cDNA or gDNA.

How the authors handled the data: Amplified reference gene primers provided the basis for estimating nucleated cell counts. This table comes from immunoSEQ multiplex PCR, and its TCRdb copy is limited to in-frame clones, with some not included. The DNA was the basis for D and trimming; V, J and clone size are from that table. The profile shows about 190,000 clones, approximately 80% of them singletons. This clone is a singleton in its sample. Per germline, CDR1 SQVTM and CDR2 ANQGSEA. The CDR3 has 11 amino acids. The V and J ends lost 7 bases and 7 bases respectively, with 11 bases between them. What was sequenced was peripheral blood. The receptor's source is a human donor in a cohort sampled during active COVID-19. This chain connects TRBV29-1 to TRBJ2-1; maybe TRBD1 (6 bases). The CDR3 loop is CSANRDNEQFF. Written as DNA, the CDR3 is TGCAGCGCAAACAGGGATAATGAGCAGTTCTTC.